This is a list of T cell receptor beta chains from one sample in a study of T cell repertoires in cytomegalovirus infection. Their cognate antigens are unknown. From the reads, TCRdb called clonotypes with MiXCR, one entry per CDR3 protein. The sample includes tens of thousands of distinct CDR3 sequences, around 20% of them seen just once. The material was CD8+ T cells from cultured PBMCs, obtained from culture after CMV antigen stimulation. The source of these receptors is a human donor in good health (CMV status not recorded). Some clones in this sample may be carry-over from other donors' samples. Each CDR3 is given with its conserved first and last residue. Fields, in order: D gene, J gene, V gene, clone size, CDR3 DNA, CDR3 protein. The D gene is left open where the match is weak. Not all rows give a size; the values are once, few, many and, for expanded clones, a class.

TRBD1 TRBJ1-1 TRBV28 NA TGTGCCAGCAGTCAACAGGGGGGAGAAGCTTTCTTT CASSQQGGEAFF
NA TRBJ1-2 TRBV6-2/TRBV6-3 few TGTGCCAGCACCCCACTGACAGAGAGTTATGGCTACACCTTC CASTPLTESYGYTF
TRBD2 TRBJ2-7 TRBV7-2 few TGTGCCAGCAGCCCTAGGACTAGCGGGGACCCCTTCGAGCAGTACTTC CASSPRTSGDPFEQYF
TRBD2 TRBJ2-1 TRBV7-9 NA TGTGCCAGCAGCTTAAGCGGGGGGGCGGGAAATGAGCAGTTCTTC CASSLSGGAGNEQFF
NA TRBJ2-1 TRBV29-1 few TGCAGCGTTGAACTCCTGGGGGTCTCTAAACTCTACAATGAGCAGTTCTTC CSVELLGVSKLYNEQFF
NA TRBJ2-1 TRBV7-2 once TGTGCCAGCAGCTTAGTAGAGCGCTCCTACAATGAGCAGTTCTTC CASSLVERSYNEQFF
NA TRBJ1-1 TRBV6-5 NA TGTGCCAGCAGTTGGGACCCGAACACTGAAGCTTTCTTT CASSWDPNTEAFF
NA TRBJ2-7 TRBV4-3 medium-sized TGCGCCAGCAGCCAAGGTTCCGTGACTCCTTCCTACGAGCAGTACTTC CASSQGSVTPSYEQYF
NA TRBJ1-4 TRBV9 many TGTGCCAGCAGCGCACCTAATGAAAAACTGTTTTTT CASSAPNEKLFF
NA TRBJ2-3 TRBV7-2 few TGTGCCAGCAGCTTAGGAATCGGTTGGGGAACAAGCTCAGATACGCAGTATTTT CASSLGIGWGTSSDTQYF
NA TRBJ1-6 TRBV10-3 NA TGTGCCATCAGTGAGTCGTCGGGGGCGCAGTATAATTCACCCCTCCACTTT CAISESSGAQYNSPLHF
NA TRBJ2-1 TRBV6-2/TRBV6-3 few TGTGCCAGCAGTCCCCTACTCTGGAATGAGCAGTTCTTC CASSPLLWNEQFF
NA TRBJ2-7 TRBV7-2 NA TGTGCCAGCGAAACTATTACTCGGGGAGAGGGTTTCTCCTACGAGCAGTACTTC CASETITRGEGFSYEQYF
NA TRBJ2-7 TRBV5-4 NA TGTGCCAGCAGCTTGTTCGGGGATTTGCAGTACTTC CASSLFGDLQYF
TRBD2 TRBJ2-1 TRBV7-2 few TGTGCCAGCACCTTCCCCCCGTGGGAGGGGAGGTACAATGAGCAGTTCTTC CASTFPPWEGRYNEQFF
NA TRBJ2-1 TRBV6-6 NA TGTGCCAGCAGTTACTCATACTCGAGCTCCTACAATGAGCAGTTCTTC CASSYSYSSSYNEQFF